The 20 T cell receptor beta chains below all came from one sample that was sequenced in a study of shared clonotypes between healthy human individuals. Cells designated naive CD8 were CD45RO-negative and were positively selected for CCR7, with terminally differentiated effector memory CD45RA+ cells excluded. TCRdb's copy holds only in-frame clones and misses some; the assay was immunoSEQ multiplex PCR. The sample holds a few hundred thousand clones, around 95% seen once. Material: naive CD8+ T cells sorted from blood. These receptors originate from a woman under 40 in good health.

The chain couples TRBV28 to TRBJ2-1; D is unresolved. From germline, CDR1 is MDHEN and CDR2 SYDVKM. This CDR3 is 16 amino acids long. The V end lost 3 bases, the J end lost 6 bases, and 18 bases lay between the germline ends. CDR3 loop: CASSFSPVLYGNEQFF. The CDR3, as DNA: TGTGCCAGCAGTTTTTCCCCGGTTCTGTATGGCAATGAGCAGTTCTTC.

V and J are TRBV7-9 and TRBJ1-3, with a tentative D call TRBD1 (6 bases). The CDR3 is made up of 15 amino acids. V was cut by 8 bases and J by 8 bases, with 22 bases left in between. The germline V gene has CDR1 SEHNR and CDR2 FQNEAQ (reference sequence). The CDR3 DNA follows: TGTGCCAGCGTACTAATAAGACAGGCTAGGGACACCATATATTTT. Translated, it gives CASVLIRQARDTIYF. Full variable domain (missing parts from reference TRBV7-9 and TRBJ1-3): DTGVSQNPRHKITKRGQNVTFRCDPISEHNRLYWYRQTLGQGPEFLTYFQNEAQLEKSRLLSDRFSAERPKGSFSTLEIQRTEQGDSAMYLCASVLIRQARDTIYFGEGSWLTVV.

CDR3 sequence (DNA): TGCGCCAGCAGCCAAACGTGGACTAGCGGGAGTTACGAGCAGTACTTC. Translated: CASSQTWTSGSYEQYF. V and J are TRBV4-1 and TRBJ2-7; 13 nucleotides line up with TRBD2. The CDR3 contains 16 residues. Germline V lookup: CDR1 MGHRA, CDR2 YSYEKL. V lost 2 bases to trimming and J lost 4 bases; unmatched junction nucleotides: 5.

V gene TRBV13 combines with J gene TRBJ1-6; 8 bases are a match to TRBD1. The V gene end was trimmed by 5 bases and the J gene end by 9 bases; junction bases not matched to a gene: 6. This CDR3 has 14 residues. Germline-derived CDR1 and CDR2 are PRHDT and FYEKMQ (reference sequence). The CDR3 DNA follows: TGTGCCAGCAGCACAGGACAGGGACTTTCACCCCTCCACTTT. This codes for CASSTGQGLSPLHF. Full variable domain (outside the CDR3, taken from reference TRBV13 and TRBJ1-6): AAGVIQSPRHLIKEKRETATLKCYPIPRHDTVYWYQQGPGQDPQFLISFYEKMQSDKGSIPDRFSAQQFSDYHSELNMSSLELGDSALYFCASSTGQGLSPLHFGNGTRLTVT.

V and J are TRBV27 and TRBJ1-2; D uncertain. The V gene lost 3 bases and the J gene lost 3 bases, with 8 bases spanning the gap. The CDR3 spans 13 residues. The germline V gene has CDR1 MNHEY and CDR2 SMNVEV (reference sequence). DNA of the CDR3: TGTGCCAGCAGTTTCGGGAACCACTATGGCTACACCTTC. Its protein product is CASSFGNHYGYTF.

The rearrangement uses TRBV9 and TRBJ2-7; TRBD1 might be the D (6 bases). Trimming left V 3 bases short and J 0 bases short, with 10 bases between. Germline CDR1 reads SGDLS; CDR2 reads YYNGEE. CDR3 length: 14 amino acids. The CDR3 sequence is CASSETDSSYEQYF. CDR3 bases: TGTGCCAGCAGCGAGACGGACAGCTCCTACGAGCAGTACTTC.

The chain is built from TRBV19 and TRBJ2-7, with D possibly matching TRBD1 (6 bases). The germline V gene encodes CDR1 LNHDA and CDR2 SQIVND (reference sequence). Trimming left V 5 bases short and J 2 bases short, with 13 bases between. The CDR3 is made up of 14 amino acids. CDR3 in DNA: TGTGCCAGTAGTGACACAGGGCTTACCTACGAGCAGTACTTC. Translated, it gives CASSDTGLTYEQYF.

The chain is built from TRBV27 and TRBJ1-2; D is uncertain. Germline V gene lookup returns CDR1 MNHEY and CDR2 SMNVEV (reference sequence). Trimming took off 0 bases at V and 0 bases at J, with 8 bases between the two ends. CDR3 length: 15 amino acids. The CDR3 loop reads CASSLSQWANYGYTF. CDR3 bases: TGTGCCAGCAGTTTATCACAGTGGGCTAACTATGGCTACACCTTC.

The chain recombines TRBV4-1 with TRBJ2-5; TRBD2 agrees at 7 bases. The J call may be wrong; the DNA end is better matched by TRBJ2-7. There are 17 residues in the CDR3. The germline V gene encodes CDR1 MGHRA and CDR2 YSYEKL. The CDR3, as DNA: TGCGCCAGCAGCCAAGATCCCCGAAAGCGGGGATTCTACGAGCAGTACTTC. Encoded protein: CASSQDPRKRGFYEQYF.

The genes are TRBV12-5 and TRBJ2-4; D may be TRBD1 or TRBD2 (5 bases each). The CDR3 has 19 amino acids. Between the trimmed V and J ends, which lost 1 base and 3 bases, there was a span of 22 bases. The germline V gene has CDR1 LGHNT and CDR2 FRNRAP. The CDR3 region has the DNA TGTGCTAGTGGTTTGGGGAACCAGTCGCATACTGGGGGCAAAAACATTCAGTACTTC. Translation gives CASGLGNQSHTGGKNIQYF.

For the CDR3, the DNA is TGTGCCAGCACCTTCCAGTGGGAGAACACCGGGGAGCTGTTTTTT. This encodes CASTFQWENTGELFF. The rearrangement joins TRBV6-5 to TRBJ2-2; no definite D call. Per germline, CDR1 MNHEY and CDR2 SVGAGI. CDR3 length: 15 residues. Trimming took off 7 bases at V and 1 base at J, with 13 bases between the two ends.

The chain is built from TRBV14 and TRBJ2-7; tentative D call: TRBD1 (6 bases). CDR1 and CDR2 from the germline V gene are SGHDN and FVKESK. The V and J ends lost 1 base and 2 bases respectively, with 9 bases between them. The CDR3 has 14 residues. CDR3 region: CASSQVQGPYEQYF. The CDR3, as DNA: TGTGCCAGCAGCCAAGTACAGGGCCCCTACGAGCAGTACTTC.

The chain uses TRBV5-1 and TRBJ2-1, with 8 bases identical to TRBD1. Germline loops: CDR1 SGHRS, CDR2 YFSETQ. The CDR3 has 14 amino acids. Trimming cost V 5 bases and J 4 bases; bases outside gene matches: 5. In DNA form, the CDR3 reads TGCGCCAGCAGACGGCGGGACAGGTACAATGAGCAGTTCTTC. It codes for CASRRRDRYNEQFF.

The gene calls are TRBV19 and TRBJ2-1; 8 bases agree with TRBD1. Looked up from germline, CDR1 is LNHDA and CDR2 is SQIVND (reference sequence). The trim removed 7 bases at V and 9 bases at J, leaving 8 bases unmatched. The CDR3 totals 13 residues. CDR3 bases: TGTGCCAGTATCGGACAGGGTCTTGGTGAGCAGTTCTTC. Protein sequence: CASIGQGLGEQFF.

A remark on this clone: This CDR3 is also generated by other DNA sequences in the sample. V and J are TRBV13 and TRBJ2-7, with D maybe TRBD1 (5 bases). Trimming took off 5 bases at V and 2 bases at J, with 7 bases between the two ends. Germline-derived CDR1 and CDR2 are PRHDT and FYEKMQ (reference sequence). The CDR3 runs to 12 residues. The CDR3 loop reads CASSKTAYEQYF. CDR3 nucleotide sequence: TGTGCCAGCAGCAAGACAGCCTACGAGCAGTACTTC.

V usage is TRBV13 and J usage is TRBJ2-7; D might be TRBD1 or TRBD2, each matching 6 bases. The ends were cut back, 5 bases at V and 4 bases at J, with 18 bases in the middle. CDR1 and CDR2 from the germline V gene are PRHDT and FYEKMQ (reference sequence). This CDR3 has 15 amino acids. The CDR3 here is CASSGGLAIGYEQYF. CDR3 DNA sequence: TGTGCCAGCAGCGGGGGGCTAGCAATCGGATACGAGCAGTACTTC.

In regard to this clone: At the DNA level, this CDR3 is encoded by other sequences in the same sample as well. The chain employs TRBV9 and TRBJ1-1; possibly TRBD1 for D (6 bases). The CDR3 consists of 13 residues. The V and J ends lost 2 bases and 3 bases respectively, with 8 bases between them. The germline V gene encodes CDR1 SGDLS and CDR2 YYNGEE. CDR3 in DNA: TGTGCCAGCAGCGTCGGGGGCCACACTGAAGCTTTCTTT. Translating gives CASSVGGHTEAFF.

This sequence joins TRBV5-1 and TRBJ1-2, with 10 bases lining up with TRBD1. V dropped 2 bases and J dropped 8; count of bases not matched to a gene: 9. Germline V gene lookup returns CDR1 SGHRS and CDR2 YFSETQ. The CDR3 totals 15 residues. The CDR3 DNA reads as TGCGCCAGCAGCTTAGGGACAGGGGACCCCAGGGGCTACACCTTC. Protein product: CASSLGTGDPRGYTF.

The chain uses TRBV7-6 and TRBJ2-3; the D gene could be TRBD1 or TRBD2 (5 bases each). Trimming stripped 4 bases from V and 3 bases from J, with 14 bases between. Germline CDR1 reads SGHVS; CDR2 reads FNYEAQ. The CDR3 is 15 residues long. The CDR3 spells CASSSRDGQTDTQYF. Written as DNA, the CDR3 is TGTGCCAGCAGCTCTCGGGACGGTCAGACAGATACGCAGTATTTT.

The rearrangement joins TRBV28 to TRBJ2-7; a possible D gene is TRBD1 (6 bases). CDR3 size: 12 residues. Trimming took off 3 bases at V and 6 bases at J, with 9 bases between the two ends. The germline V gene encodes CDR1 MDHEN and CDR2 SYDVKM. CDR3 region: CASSLTRGEQYF. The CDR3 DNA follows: TGTGCCAGCAGTTTGACCAGGGGCGAGCAGTACTTC.